In this sample, the clone carrying this T cell receptor (beta chain) turned up once. The antigen is unknown. These data belong to a study of T cell responses to AZD1222 COVID-19 vaccine. The study's findings and limits: CD4 TCRs covered the whole spike, strongest at regions 160-218 and 743-854. Clonal diversity was possibly underestimated; the donors were predominantly white British and more often female.

Profiling relied on immunoSEQ multiplex PCR, and the TCRdb table lists in-frame clones only, not all of them. There are some 99,000 clones in the sample; roughly 87% occur only once, and about 13% lies in the top ten. The V gene's germline CDR1 is SGHRS and CDR2 YFSETQ. V was shortened by 0 bases and J by 2 bases, with 11 bases between the two germline ends. The CDR3 length is 15 residues. This chain connects TRBV5-1 to TRBJ2-5; D is unclear. This sequence originates from an adult in good health. The source material was peripheral blood, sampled on day 0 of MenACWY control vaccination. CDR3 protein: CASSLALGEQETQYF. The CDR3 nucleotides read TGCGCCAGCAGCTTGGCTCTAGGAGAACAAGAGACCCAGTACTTC.